The TCR beta chain under discussion was sequenced for a study of tumor-infiltrating lymphocytes in primary liver carcinoma. As regards this clonotype: Its matching antigen is unknown. One end of the junction varies from germline; a read error may be responsible.

Per germline, CDR1 ENHRY and CDR2 SYGVKD. There are 15 residues in the CDR3. From 450 to 600 ng total RNA, TCR beta cDNA was generated with a primer in the constant region. Three nested multiplex PCR rounds, a slightly modified ARM-PCR, produced the libraries for TCR beta. TRBV1-TRBV30 forward primers paired with a C-beta reverse primer drove the first two PCR rounds, about 9 cycles each. A single record per CDR3 protein comes from TCRdb applying MiXCR to the multiplex PCR reads. The sample contains about 84,000 distinct CDR3 sequences, approximately 72% of which appear only once. Points from the study as a whole: Tumors significantly exceeded blood in top-250-clone fraction (p = 0.039). Tumor-adjacent and tumor-blood pairs displayed less overlap than did pairs of tumor regions.

RNA and DNA were co-extracted from about 19-30 mg of unsorted bulk tissue. Tumor samples each held over 75% viable tumor cells. The sequenced sample was liver tumor tissue from sampling region 1. Subset defined: tumor region T1, superior pole. The receptor's source is a man aged 40-50 years with primary liver carcinoma and hepatitis B virus infection. The V gene is TRBV10-3, the J gene TRBJ2-7; D is unresolved. The CDR3, as DNA: TGTGTCATCAGTGAGTGGGCAGGACCAGATTACGAGCAGTACTTC. As protein: CVISEWAGPDYEQYF.